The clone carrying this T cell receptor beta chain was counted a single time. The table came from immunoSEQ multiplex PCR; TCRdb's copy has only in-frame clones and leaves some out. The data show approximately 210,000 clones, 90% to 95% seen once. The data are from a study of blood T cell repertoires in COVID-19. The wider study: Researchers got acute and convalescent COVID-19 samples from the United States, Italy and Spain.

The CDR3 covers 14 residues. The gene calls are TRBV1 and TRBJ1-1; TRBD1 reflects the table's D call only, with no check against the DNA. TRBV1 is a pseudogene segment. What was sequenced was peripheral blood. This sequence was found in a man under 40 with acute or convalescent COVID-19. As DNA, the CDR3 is TGCACCAGCAGCCAAGGGGCTTTGAACACTGAAGCTTTCTTT. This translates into CTSSQGALNTEAFF.